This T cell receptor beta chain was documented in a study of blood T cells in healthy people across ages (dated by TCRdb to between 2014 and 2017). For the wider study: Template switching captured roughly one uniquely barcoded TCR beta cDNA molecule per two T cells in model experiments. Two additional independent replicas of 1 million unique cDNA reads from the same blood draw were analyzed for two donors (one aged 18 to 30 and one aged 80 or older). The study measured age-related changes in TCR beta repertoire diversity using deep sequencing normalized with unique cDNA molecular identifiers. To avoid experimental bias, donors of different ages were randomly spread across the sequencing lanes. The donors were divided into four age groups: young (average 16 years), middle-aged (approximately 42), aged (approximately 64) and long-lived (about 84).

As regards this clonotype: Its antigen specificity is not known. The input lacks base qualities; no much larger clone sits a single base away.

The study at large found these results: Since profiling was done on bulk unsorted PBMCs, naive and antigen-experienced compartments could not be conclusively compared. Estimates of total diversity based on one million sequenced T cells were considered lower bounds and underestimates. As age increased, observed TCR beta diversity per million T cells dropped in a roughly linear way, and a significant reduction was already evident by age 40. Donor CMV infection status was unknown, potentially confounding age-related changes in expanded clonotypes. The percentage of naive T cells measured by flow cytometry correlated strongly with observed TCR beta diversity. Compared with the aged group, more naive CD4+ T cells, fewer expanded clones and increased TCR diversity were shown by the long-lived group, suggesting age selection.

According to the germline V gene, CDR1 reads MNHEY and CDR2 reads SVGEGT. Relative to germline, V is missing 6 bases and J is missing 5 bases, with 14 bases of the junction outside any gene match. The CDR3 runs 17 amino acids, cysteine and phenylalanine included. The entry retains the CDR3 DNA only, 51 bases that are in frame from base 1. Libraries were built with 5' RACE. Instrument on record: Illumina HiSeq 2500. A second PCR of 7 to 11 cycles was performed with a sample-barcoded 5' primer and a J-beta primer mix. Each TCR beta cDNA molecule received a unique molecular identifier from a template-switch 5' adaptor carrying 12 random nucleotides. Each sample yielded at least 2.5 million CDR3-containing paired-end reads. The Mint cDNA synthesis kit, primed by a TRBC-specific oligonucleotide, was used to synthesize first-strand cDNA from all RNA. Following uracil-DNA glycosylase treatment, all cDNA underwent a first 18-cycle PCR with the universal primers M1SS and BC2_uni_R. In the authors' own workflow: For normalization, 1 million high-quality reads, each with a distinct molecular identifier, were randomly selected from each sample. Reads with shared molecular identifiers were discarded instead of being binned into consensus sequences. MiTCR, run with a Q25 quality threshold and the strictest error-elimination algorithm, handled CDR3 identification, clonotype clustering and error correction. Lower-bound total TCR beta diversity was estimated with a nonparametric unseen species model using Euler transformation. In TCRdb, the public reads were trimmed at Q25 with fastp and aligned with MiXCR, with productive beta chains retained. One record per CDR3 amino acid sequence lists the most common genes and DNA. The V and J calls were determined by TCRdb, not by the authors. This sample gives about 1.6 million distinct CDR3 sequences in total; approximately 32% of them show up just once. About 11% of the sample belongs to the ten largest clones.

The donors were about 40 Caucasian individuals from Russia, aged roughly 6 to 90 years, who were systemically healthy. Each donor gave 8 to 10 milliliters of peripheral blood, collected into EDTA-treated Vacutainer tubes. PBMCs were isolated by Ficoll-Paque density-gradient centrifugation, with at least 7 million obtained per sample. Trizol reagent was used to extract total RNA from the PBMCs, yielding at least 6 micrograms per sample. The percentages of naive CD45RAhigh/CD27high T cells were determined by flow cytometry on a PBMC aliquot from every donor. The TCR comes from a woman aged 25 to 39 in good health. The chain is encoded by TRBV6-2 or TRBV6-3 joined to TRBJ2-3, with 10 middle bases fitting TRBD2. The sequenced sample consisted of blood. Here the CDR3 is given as CASSPFSGRRGRDTQYF. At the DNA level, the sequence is TGTGCCAGCAGCCCCTTTAGCGGGAGGAGGGGGAGAGATACGCAGTATTTT.